The 11 T cell receptor beta chains below come from one sample, sequenced in a study of blood T cell repertoires in COVID-19 (dated by TCRdb to 2020 to 2022). The library came from the immunoSEQ multiplex PCR assay. The table was pulled from immuneACCESS by TCRdb, which kept in-frame rearrangements only. Such tables lose some clones; where checked, under half of the loss comes from unresolved V genes, and the rest has no known cause. Recorded for this sample are about 400,000 clones; 85% to 90% of them occurred a single time. 1.7% of the sample comes from the top ten. Sample: PBMCs or T cells enriched from blood (not recorded which). Every receptor here comes from a woman in her twenties or thirties who had recovered from COVID-19.

The CDR3 nucleotides are TGTGCCAGCAGCTCTGGACTAGCGGGGAGCACAGATACGCAGTATTTT. Its protein is CASSSGLAGSTDTQYF. This rearrangement joins TRBV6-2 or TRBV6-3 to TRBJ2-3; 12 bases map to TRBD2. The length of the CDR3 is 16 residues. CDR1 and CDR2 from the germline V gene are MNHEY and SVGEGT. With V trimmed by 6 bases and J by 0 bases, 4 bases remained unmatched.

As regards this clone: The sample carries other DNA sequences with the same CDR3. The chain carries TRBV4-3 and TRBJ1-1; weak D call: TRBD1 (5 bases). CDR1 is LGHNA, CDR2 YSLEER, per germline. Between the trimmed V and J ends, which lost 1 base and 1 base, there was a span of 7 bases. CDR3 length: 14 amino acids. CDR3 sequence (DNA): TGCGCCAGCAGCCAAGGGCAGGGGAACACTGAAGCTTTCTTT. Its protein is CASSQGQGNTEAFF.

This clone has a single count. CDR3 nucleotide sequence: TGTGCCAGCAGCTTAAGAGTCGTGCGGCTAGCGGGTTACAATGAGCAGTTCTTC. Translation gives CASSLRVVRLAGYNEQFF. The chain recombines TRBV7-3 with TRBJ2-1; the match to TRBD2 covers 8 bases. Germline V CDR1 and CDR2: SGHTA, FQGTGA. The V and J ends lost 1 base and 4 bases, in that order; junction bases with no gene match: 12. There are 18 residues in the CDR3. Using reference TRBV7-3 and TRBJ2-1 for the parts outside the CDR3, the full variable domain is GAGVSQTPSNKVTEKGKYVELRCDPISGHTALYWYRQSLGQGPEFLIYFQGTGAADDSGLPNDRFFAVRPEGSVSTLKIQRTERGDSAVYLCASSLRVVRLAGYNEQFFGPGTRLTVL.

This chain links TRBV30 with TRBJ2-1; 10 bases map to TRBD2. The CDR3 sequence is 14 residues long. V lost 5 bases, J lost 0 bases, and 1 base stayed unmatched. Germline V gene lookup returns CDR1 GTSNPN and CDR2 SVGIG (reference sequence). CDR3 DNA: TGTGCCTGGGAGCGGGGGGGCTCCTACAATGAGCAGTTCTTC. Translation: CAWERGGSYNEQFF. The complete variable domain, with remaining parts taken from reference TRBV30 and TRBJ2-1, reads SQTIHQWPATLVQPVGSPLSLECTVEGTSNPNLYWYRQAAGRGLQLLFYSVGIGQISSEVPQNLSASRPQDRQFILSSKKLLLSDSGFYLCAWERGGSYNEQFFGPGTRLTVL.

V gene TRBV21-1 combines with J gene TRBJ1-1; no check of the table's D call, TRBD1, against the DNA was made. TRBV21-1 is given as a pseudogene. This CDR3 contains 13 residues. The DNA for the CDR3 is TGTGCCAGCAGCAAAACAGGGGGCACTGAAGCTTTCTTT. Translating gives CASSKTGGTEAFF.

This clone was seen a single time. V gene TRBV7-2 combines with J gene TRBJ1-5; D is ambiguous. The CDR3 totals 15 residues. Trimming pared 5 bases from V and 5 bases from J, leaving 16 bases between. Germline values: CDR1 SGHTA, CDR2 FQGNSA. As DNA, the CDR3 is TGTGCCAGCAGCCGCGCTGACTCACCCGATCAGCCCCAGCATTTT. Its translation: CASSRADSPDQPQHF. Full variable domain (remainder filled in from reference TRBV7-2 and TRBJ1-5): GAGVSQSPSNKVTEKGKDVELRCDPISGHTALYWYRQSLGQGLEFLIYFQGNSAPDKSGLPSDRFSAERTGGSVSTLTIQRTQQEDSAVYLCASSRADSPDQPQHFGDGTRLSIL.

The CDR3 sequence: CATSRDLASGSYEQYF. The CDR3, as DNA: TGTGCCACCAGCAGAGATCTGGCTAGCGGGAGTTACGAGCAGTACTTC. The chain links TRBV15 to TRBJ2-7; 10 positions agree with TRBD2. Germline lookup yields CDR1 LNHNV and CDR2 YYDKDF (reference sequence). This CDR3 region has 16 residues. The trim removed 0 bases at V and 4 bases at J, leaving 6 bases unmatched.

The CDR3 DNA follows: TGTGCCAGCAGTTTTTTCTGGACAGACTCCAATAGCAATCAGCCCCAGCATTTT. As protein: CASSFFWTDSNSNQPQHF. The rearrangement links TRBV28 to TRBJ1-5; D may be TRBD1 (6 bases). V shed 3 bases and J shed 0 bases, with 18 bases lying between them. Per the germline V gene, CDR1 is MDHEN and CDR2 is SYDVKM. The CDR3 contains 18 residues.

In regard to this clone: Within the sample, other DNA sequences also encode this same CDR3. The CDR3 bases are TGTGCCAGCAGTCTCCAGGGCATCTACGAGCAGTACTTC. Protein product: CASSLQGIYEQYF. This rearrangement joins TRBV12-3 or TRBV12-4 to TRBJ2-7, with a tentative D call TRBD1 (5 bases). The CDR3 contains 13 residues. V lost 5 bases to trimming and J lost 3 bases, with 11 bases between them.

The chain links TRBV11-2 to TRBJ2-7; D not resolved. V lost 6 bases and J 3 bases, leaving 15 bases between the germline ends. This CDR3 region has 14 residues. CDR1 SGHAT and CDR2 FQNNGV come from the germline V gene. CDR3 protein: CASSYPTVFYEQYF. CDR3 sequence (DNA): TGTGCCAGCAGTTATCCTACAGTTTTCTACGAGCAGTACTTC.

V gene TRBV5-1 combines with J gene TRBJ1-3, with D unresolved. V was pared by 4 bases and J by 0 bases, with 8 bases between. This CDR3 is built from 14 residues. CDR1 and CDR2 (germline): SGHRS, YFSETQ. The CDR3 nucleotides read TGCGCCAGCAGCAATTTTAGCTCTGGAAACACCATATATTTT. It yields the protein CASSNFSSGNTIYF. The full variable domain, in which reference TRBV5-1 and TRBJ1-3 provide the parts outside the CDR3, is KAGVTQTPRYLIKTRGQQVTLSCSPISGHRSVSWYQQTPGQGLQFLFEYFSETQRNKGNFPGRFSGRQFSNSRSEMNVSTLELGDSALYLCASSNFSSGNTIYFGEGSWLTVV.